This TCR beta chain was retrieved from a study of T cells in localized non-small cell lung cancer. Regarding the study as a whole: Turning up in adjacent lung were a median around 50 of the top 100 tumor clones.

The protocol was immunoSEQ multiplex PCR, while the TCRdb copy is restricted to in-frame clones and leaves out a portion. The data show about 3,500 clones, approximately 20% seen once. CDR1 is SGHNT, CDR2 YENEEA, per germline. V dropped 3 bases and J dropped 6 bases, with 14 bases sitting between them. The CDR3 runs 15 residues. The table lists this clone with many counts. Its antigen is as yet unknown. The V and J genes are TRBV11-3 and TRBJ2-2; D gene unclear. The clonotype comes from a female donor aged 60 or older with stage II lung adenocarcinoma. The specimen comprised lung tumor tissue, sampled before any cancer treatment. For the CDR3, the DNA is TGTGCCAGCAGCTTGAAAGGGTTGTTTTCCGGGGAGCTGTTTTTT. Protein product: CASSLKGLFSGELFF.